One sample yielded the 25 T cell receptor beta chains listed below, sequenced in a study of blood T cell repertoires in COVID-19. Clones were read by immunoSEQ multiplex PCR, and TCRdb kept only the in-frame ones, dropping some. The top ten clones hold roughly 1.4% of a sample with 400,000 to 500,000 clones, about 88% of them seen once. The sequenced sample was PBMCs or T cells enriched from blood (not recorded which). Receptors were obtained from a woman under 30 who had been exposed to COVID-19.

The chain is built from TRBV7-2 and TRBJ1-6; 7 bases match TRBD1. The CDR3 has 16 amino acids. Germline CDR1 and CDR2: SGHTA and FQGNSA. V lost 9 bases to trimming and J lost 7 bases; unmatched junction nucleotides: 15. The CDR3 sequence is CASSRQGGILNSPLHF. The CDR3 DNA sequence: TGTGCCAGTAGTCGTCAGGGGGGAATTTTGAATTCACCCCTCCACTTT.

The CDR3 DNA sequence: TGTGCCACCAGCGGCTTTTCATTCCATGAGCAGTTCTTC. Encoded protein: CATSGFSFHEQFF. The rearrangement joins TRBV15 to TRBJ2-1; D not resolved. V was trimmed by 5 bases and J by 8 bases, leaving 13 bases between them. CDR3 length: 13 residues. The V gene's germline CDR1 is LNHNV and CDR2 YYDKDF (reference sequence).

V usage is TRBV6-5 and J usage is TRBJ2-2; D is possibly TRBD2 (5 bases). V lost 1 base and J lost 6, with 9 bases in between. Germline V gene lookup returns CDR1 MNHEY and CDR2 SVGAGI. The CDR3 sequence is 14 residues long. For the CDR3, the DNA is TGTGCCAGCAGTTACTGGGTGGAGGCCGGGGAGCTGTTTTTT. This translates into CASSYWVEAGELFF.

V usage is TRBV18 and J usage is TRBJ2-3; D is ambiguous. Germline CDR1 KGHSH, CDR2 LQKENI. The CDR3 totals 15 residues. Trimming stripped 4 bases from V and 2 bases from J, with 13 bases between. As DNA, the CDR3 is TGTGCCAGCTCACACTCCCACGGGTCCACAGATACGCAGTATTTT. Its translation is CASSHSHGSTDTQYF.

This sequence joins TRBV10-3 and TRBJ2-7; 7 nucleotides line up with TRBD2. The CDR3 runs 13 residues. Germline lookup yields CDR1 ENHRY and CDR2 SYGVKD. V shed 4 bases and J 5 bases; nucleotides not matched to a gene: 5. This CDR3 is CAISGAGAHEQYF. The DNA of the CDR3 is TGTGCCATCAGTGGGGCGGGAGCCCACGAGCAGTACTTC.

In the case of this clone: Other DNA sequences of this sample code for an identical CDR3. For the CDR3, the DNA is TGTGCCAGCAGCCCTACCACAGATACGCAGTATTTT. Protein product: CASSPTTDTQYF. V gene TRBV9 combines with J gene TRBJ2-3, with D uncertain. Per the germline V gene, CDR1 is SGDLS and CDR2 is YYNGEE. The V end was cut by 4 bases, the J end by 2 bases, with 5 bases between. The CDR3 is 12 amino acids.

This rearrangement joins TRBV9 to TRBJ1-3, with 9 bases that match TRBD1. CDR3 length equals 15 residues. Germline assignment: CDR1 SGDLS and CDR2 YYNGEE. Losses at the gene ends were 4 bases for V and 4 bases for J; bases not matched to a gene: 6. This CDR3 reads CASSIGTGTGNTIYF. The CDR3 bases are TGTGCCAGCAGCATAGGGACAGGGACCGGAAACACCATATATTTT.

The rearrangement uses TRBV5-6 and TRBJ2-7; a weak D match, TRBD2 (8 bases). V was trimmed by 2 bases and J by 4 bases, leaving 19 bases between them. The germline V gene has CDR1 SGHDT and CDR2 YYEEEE. This CDR3 spans 16 amino acids. CDR3 sequence: CASSFGRGLFAYEQYF. For the CDR3, the DNA is TGTGCCAGCAGCTTCGGGAGGGGGCTGTTCGCGTACGAGCAGTACTTC.

This chain links TRBV19 with TRBJ1-2; possible D gene TRBD1, 5 bases. CDR1 LNHDA and CDR2 SQIVND come from the germline V gene (reference sequence). V was clipped by 6 bases and J by 7 bases, with 24 bases between them. This CDR3 contains 16 residues. The CDR3 region has the DNA TGTGCCAGTAGCCCCGCTTGGCTAGGGGTGGATTTTGGCTACACCTTC. It translates to CASSPAWLGVDFGYTF.

The rearrangement links TRBV4-2 to TRBJ1-1, with D maybe TRBD1 (5 bases). Deletions cut 0 bases from V and 0 bases from J, with 11 bases between. Germline CDR1 LGHNA, CDR2 YNFKEQ. The CDR3 loop spans 16 amino acids. CDR3 sequence (DNA): TGTGCCAGCAGCCAAGACCCCCAGGGAATGAACACTGAAGCTTTCTTT. Amino acid sequence: CASSQDPQGMNTEAFF.

The chain combines TRBV9 with TRBJ1-1; D not resolved. The ends were cut back, 0 bases at V and 1 base at J, with 7 bases in the middle. In germline, CDR1 is SGDLS, CDR2 YYNGEE. CDR3 length equals 14 residues. CDR3 bases: TGTGCCAGCAGCGTAGGAGGTGCGAACACTGAAGCTTTCTTT. It yields the protein CASSVGGANTEAFF.

The genes are TRBV19 and TRBJ1-2, with a weak D call TRBD1 (6 bases). Per the germline V gene, CDR1 is LNHDA and CDR2 is SQIVND (reference sequence). Trimming shortened V by 4 bases and J by 8 bases, and 14 bases separated the two germline ends. The CDR3 spans 13 residues. As DNA, the CDR3 is TGTGCCAGTAGTACCAACAGGGTTTACGGCTACACCTTC. As protein: CASSTNRVYGYTF.

The chain has TRBV5-5 and TRBJ1-1, with a tentative D call TRBD1 (5 bases). The germline V and J ends were trimmed by 2 bases and 2 bases, with 10 bases remaining between them. Germline V CDR1 and CDR2: SGHKS, YYEKEE (reference sequence). The length of the CDR3 is 14 residues. The CDR3 bases are TGTGCCAGCAGCTTCGGGGGGAAAAACACTGAAGCTTTCTTT. As protein: CASSFGGKNTEAFF.

CDR3: CASSLFTGSYEQYF. In DNA form, the CDR3 reads TGTGCCAGCAGTTTATTTACAGGTTCCTACGAGCAGTACTTC. This sequence joins TRBV28 and TRBJ2-7; perhaps TRBD1 as D (5 bases). CDR1 and CDR2 from the germline V gene are MDHEN and SYDVKM. This CDR3 comprises 14 residues. V was cut by 1 base and J by 1 base, with 8 bases left in between.

This chain uses TRBV20-1 with TRBJ2-1; no reliable D call. The CDR3 loop spans 10 amino acids. Germline loops: CDR1 DFQATT, CDR2 SNEGSKA (reference sequence). CDR3: CSPTRDEQFF. The CDR3 nucleotides are TGCAGCCCAACCCGGGATGAGCAGTTCTTC.

The DNA for the CDR3 is TGTGCCAGCAGCCAAGGGGATGAGGGACTAGCGTACAATGAGCAGTTCTTC. It yields the protein CASSQGDEGLAYNEQFF. The rearrangement joins TRBV4-2 to TRBJ2-1, with TRBD2 matching over 10 bases. With V trimmed by 1 base and J by 4 bases, 7 bases remained unmatched. Looked up from germline, CDR1 is LGHNA and CDR2 is YNFKEQ. The CDR3 consists of 17 residues.

The chain carries TRBV19 and TRBJ1-5; 10 positions match TRBD1. Germline lookup yields CDR1 LNHDA and CDR2 SQIVND (reference sequence). This CDR3 is built from 16 residues. V was pared by 5 bases and J by 4 bases, with 8 bases of the junction left unmatched. Written as DNA, the CDR3 is TGTGCCAGTAGTGCCCCGGGACAGGGGTATAATCAGCCCCAGCATTTT. The encoded protein is CASSAPGQGYNQPQHF.

As for this clone: Additional DNA sequences in this sample encode the identical CDR3. The rearrangement links TRBV3-1 (or the pseudogene TRBV3-2) to TRBJ2-7; no definite D call. The V gene lost 0 bases and the J gene lost 4 bases, with 4 bases spanning the gap. Per the germline V gene, CDR1 is LGHDT and CDR2 is YNNKEL (reference sequence). There are 12 residues in the CDR3. The chain's CDR3 is CASSQDRYEQYF. The CDR3 DNA reads as TGTGCCAGCAGCCAAGATAGATACGAGCAGTACTTC.

The V and J genes are TRBV6-2 or TRBV6-3 and TRBJ2-1, with 9 bases lining up with TRBD1. Per the germline V gene, CDR1 is MNHEY and CDR2 is SVGEGT. The CDR3 runs to 16 residues. Trimming took 6 bases from V and 4 from J; bases not matched to a gene: 10. The CDR3 region is CASSTNSQGAYNEQFF. CDR3 DNA sequence: TGTGCCAGCAGCACCAACTCACAGGGGGCTTACAATGAGCAGTTCTTC.

This clone was picked up one time. The rearrangement links TRBV29-1 to TRBJ2-7; D is undetermined. Germline V gives CDR1 SQVTM, CDR2 ANQGSEA. Trimming took 4 bases from V and 2 from J, leaving 9 bases between them. The CDR3 is 12 amino acids. Written as DNA, the CDR3 is TGCAGCGTTGCGCCAGCGACCTACGAGCAGTACTTC. Translation gives CSVAPATYEQYF.

The V gene is TRBV3-1 (or the pseudogene TRBV3-2), the J gene TRBJ2-7, with 7 bases matching TRBD1. The CDR3 spans 14 residues. The J segment lost 2 bases and the V segment lost 4 bases, leaving 5 bases of the junction unmatched. In germline, CDR1 is LGHDT, CDR2 YNNKEL (reference sequence). Written as DNA, the CDR3 is TGTGCCAGCAGCCCCTCGGGACAGACCTACGAGCAGTACTTC. It codes for CASSPSGQTYEQYF.

The rearrangement links TRBV23-1 to TRBJ2-3; D is perhaps TRBD1 (6 bases). TRBV23-1 is given ORF status, its function remaining uncertain. Trimming took 0 bases from V and 1 from J, leaving 17 bases between them. The CDR3 runs 18 residues. The CDR3 coding sequence is TGCGCCAGCAGTCAATCGATAGCTGAGGGACACCGCACAGATACGCAGTATTTT. Protein sequence: CASSQSIAEGHRTDTQYF.

The chain uses TRBV27 and TRBJ1-2; 7 positions match TRBD1. J gave up 4 bases and V 8 bases, and 7 bases lay outside the gene matches. The length of the CDR3 is 13 residues. CDR1 is MNHEY and CDR2 is SMNVEV in the germline V gene (reference sequence). CDR3 amino acids: CASARQGPYGYTF. The CDR3, as DNA: TGTGCCAGCGCCCGACAGGGCCCCTATGGCTACACCTTC.

The chain joins TRBV11-2 to TRBJ2-2; 8 bases are shared with TRBD1. Germline-derived CDR1 and CDR2 are SGHAT and FQNNGV. The CDR3 sequence is 16 residues long. Germline trimming cut 5 bases from V and 4 bases from J; bases unmatched to any gene: 9. CDR3 amino acids: CASSPETGVFTGELFF. The CDR3 DNA reads as TGTGCCAGCAGCCCTGAGACAGGGGTGTTCACCGGGGAGCTGTTTTTT. The full variable domain, with the rest looked up from reference TRBV11-2 and TRBJ2-2, is EAGVAQSPRYKIIEKRQSVAFWCNPISGHATLYWYQQILGQGPKLLIQFQNNGVVDDSQLPKDRFSAERLKGVDSTLKIQPAKLEDSAVYLCASSPETGVFTGELFFGEGSRLTVL.

In its sample, this clone was seen once. This rearrangement joins TRBV3-1 (or the pseudogene TRBV3-2) to TRBJ1-4; 7 bases line up with TRBD1. The germline V gene has CDR1 LGHDT and CDR2 YNNKEL (reference sequence). The V segment lost 4 bases and the J segment 3 bases; nucleotides outside the gene matches: 8. The CDR3 is 16 residues long. In DNA, the CDR3 is TGTGCCAGCAGCCTCTCCGGGACAGCTTCTAATGAAAAACTGTTTTTT. It is translated as CASSLSGTASNEKLFF.